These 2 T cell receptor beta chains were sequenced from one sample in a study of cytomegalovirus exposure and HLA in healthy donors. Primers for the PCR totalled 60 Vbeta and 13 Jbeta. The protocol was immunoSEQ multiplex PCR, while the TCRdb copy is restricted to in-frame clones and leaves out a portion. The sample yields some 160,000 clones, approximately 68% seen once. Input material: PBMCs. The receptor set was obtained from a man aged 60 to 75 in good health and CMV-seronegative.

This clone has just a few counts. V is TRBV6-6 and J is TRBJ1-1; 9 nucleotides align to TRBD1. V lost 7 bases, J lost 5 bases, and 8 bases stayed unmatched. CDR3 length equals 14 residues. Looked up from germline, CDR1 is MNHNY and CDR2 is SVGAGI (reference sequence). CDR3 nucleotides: TGTGCCAGCAAAGAGGGACAGGGTCAAACTGAAGCTTTCTTT. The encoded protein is CASKEGQGQTEAFF.

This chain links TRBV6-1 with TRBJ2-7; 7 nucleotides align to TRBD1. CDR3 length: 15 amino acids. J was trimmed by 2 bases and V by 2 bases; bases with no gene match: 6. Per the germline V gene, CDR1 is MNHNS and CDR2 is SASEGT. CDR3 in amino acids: CASSEPGQKTYEQYF. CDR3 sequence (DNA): TGTGCCAGCAGTGAACCGGGACAGAAGACCTACGAGCAGTACTTC.